The sequence of this TCR beta chain was determined in a study of blood T cell repertoires in COVID-19. The method was immunoSEQ multiplex PCR; TCRdb's version includes in-frame clones alone and lacks a portion of them. Of 200,000 to 300,000 clones listed, nearly 90% are singletons. Deletions cut 1 base from V and 4 bases from J, with 13 bases between. CDR3 size: 15 residues. The V gene's germline CDR1 is MGHDK and CDR2 SYGVNS. The gene calls are TRBV25-1 and TRBJ1-1; D unresolved. The sequenced material came from PBMCs or T cells enriched from blood (not recorded which). The clonotype originates from a woman in her 30s with acute COVID-19. The DNA for the CDR3 is TGTGCCAGCAGTGAATTTGAGGGAGGTGGCACTGAAGCTTTCTTT. Amino acid sequence: CASSEFEGGGTEAFF.